This T cell receptor (beta chain) was found in a study of regulatory T cells in long-lasting Graves disease. Relying on iRepertoire HTBI primers and Arm-PCR of CDR3 regions, the team built TCR beta libraries. Each CDR3 protein is one row after TCRdb ran MiXCR on the multiplex PCR reads. Of some 370,000 distinct CDR3 sequences listed, approximately 23% are singletons. As to time point: persistent/refractory GD, antithyroid drugs over 5 years with positive TRAb. PBMCs provided the RNA from which the TCR library was made. J was trimmed by 1 base and V by 6 bases; bases with no gene match: 4. The CDR3 sequence is 14 residues long. Findings and limits, study-wide: Not thyroid tissue but only peripheral blood was studied. Persistent Graves' patients showed less TCR diversity than newly diagnosed patients showed.

The sample holds many counts of this clonotype. What it binds is unknown. This sequence was found in a woman in her 40s with Graves disease. Sequencing was performed on peripheral blood mononuclear cells (PBMCs), taken when the disease was refractory, from a patient treated with antithyroid drugs. The gene calls are TRBV12-3 or TRBV12-4 and TRBJ1-1; 8 nucleotides align to TRBD1. The CDR3 nucleotides read TGTGCCAGCAGCCCCGGGACAGGGAACACTGAAGCTTTCTTT. Encoded protein: CASSPGTGNTEAFF.